This T cell receptor beta chain was sequenced during a study of radiotherapy plus CTLA-4 blockade in lung cancer (dated 2018 in TCRdb). About the investigation overall: Among the enrolled patients, around 17% had an objective response, and about 29% reached disease control. What the work shows at the level of the full study, not this receptor alone: The strongest predictors of response, as reported, were early dynamic changes in blood T cell clones along with a rise in serum interferon-beta after radiation. After treatment with radiotherapy and ipilimumab, TCR clones that originated in tumors expanded in peripheral blood.

Concerning this clone itself: Its antigen target is currently unknown. The input lacks base qualities; no much larger clone sits a single base away.

The study tested focal radiation therapy combined with CTLA-4 blockade (ipilimumab) in patients with chemo-refractory metastatic non-small-cell lung cancer. From the cysteine through the phenylalanine, the CDR3 covers 15 amino acids. Just CDR3 DNA is preserved here, 45 bases in frame from base 1. The germline V gene sets CDR1 to KGHSH and CDR2 to LQKENI. V gives up 6 bases and J gives up 4 bases, and the segment between their germline ends measures 16 bases. Libraries were built with the immunoSEQ multiplex PCR assay. TCRdb stores this immuneACCESS table with in-frame sequences only. Part of the clones is absent; in the studies checked, under half of the shortfall reflects unresolved V genes, and no reason is known for the rest. This sample lists roughly 32,000 clones; roughly three quarters were detected once. The top ten constitute roughly 14% of the sample.

The receptor comes from a human donor with non-small cell lung cancer that progressed on radiotherapy plus ipilimumab. The V and J genes are TRBV18 and TRBJ1-5; the D gene assignment is ambiguous. The sample was peripheral blood, taken from a patient treated with radiotherapy plus ipilimumab. The CDR3 region: CASSEGVGWNQPQHF. The DNA sequence is as follows: TGTGCCAGCTCCGAAGGAGTGGGGTGGAATCAGCCCCAGCATTTT.